The subject of this entry is one TCR beta chain. Its antigen is currently unknown. The data were obtained in a study of cytomegalovirus exposure and HLA in healthy donors. Study-wide context: The Caucasian-associated ancestry cluster contained more than 75% of the approximately 420 genotyped donors.

The PCR ran on 60 Vbeta and 13 Jbeta primers. The repertoire was sequenced with immunoSEQ multiplex PCR; TCRdb's copy has only in-frame clones and lacks some. This sample has over 65,000 clones, with 67% found just once. General study findings and limits: Association of a missense DCLRE1C variant with TCR beta V- and J-gene trimming was reported in a later analysis. A later analysis reportedly identified an Asian-associated ancestry cluster as carrying fewer N-insertions than the roughly 700-donor mean. Later analysis placed DRB1 highest and HLA-C lowest in TCR association rates, which differed by HLA locus.

Germline V gives CDR1 SNHLY, CDR2 FYNNEI. V was trimmed by 8 bases and J by 0 bases, leaving 14 bases between them. The CDR3 is made up of 15 amino acids. V usage is TRBV2 and J usage is TRBJ2-1, with D possibly TRBD1 on 6 matching bases. The receptor was isolated from a woman between 45 and 60 years old in good health and CMV-seropositive. Sample: PBMCs. The CDR3 spells CASYTGTTSYNEQFF. The CDR3 nucleotides are TGTGCCAGCTATACCGGGACAACCTCCTACAATGAGCAGTTCTTC.